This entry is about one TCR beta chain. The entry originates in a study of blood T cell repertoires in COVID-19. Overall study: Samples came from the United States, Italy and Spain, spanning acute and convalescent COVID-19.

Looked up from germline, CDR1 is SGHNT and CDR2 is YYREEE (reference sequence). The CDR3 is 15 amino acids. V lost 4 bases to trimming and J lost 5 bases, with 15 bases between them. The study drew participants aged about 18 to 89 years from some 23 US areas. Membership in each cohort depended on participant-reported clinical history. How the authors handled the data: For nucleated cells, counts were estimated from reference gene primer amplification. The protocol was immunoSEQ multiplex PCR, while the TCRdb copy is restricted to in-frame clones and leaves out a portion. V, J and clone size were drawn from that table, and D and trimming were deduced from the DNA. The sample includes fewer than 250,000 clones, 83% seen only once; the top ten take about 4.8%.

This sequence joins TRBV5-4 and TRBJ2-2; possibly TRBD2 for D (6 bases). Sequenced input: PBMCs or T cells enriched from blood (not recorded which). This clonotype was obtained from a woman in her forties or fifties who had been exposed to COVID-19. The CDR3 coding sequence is TGTGCCAGCAGCCGGGCCGGGAGAACGACCGGGGAGCTGTTTTTT. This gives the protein CASSRAGRTTGELFF. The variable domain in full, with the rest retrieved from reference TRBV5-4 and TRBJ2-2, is ETGVTQSPTHLIKTRGQQVTLRCSSQSGHNTVSWYQQALGQGPQFIFQYYREEENGRGNFPPRFSGLQFPNYSSELNVNALELDDSALYLCASSRAGRTTGELFFGEGSRLTVL.